This is a list of T cell receptor beta chains from one sample in a study of blood T cells in healthy people across ages. TCRdb reprocessed the 5' RACE reads via MiXCR and lists one record per CDR3 protein. Among fewer than 800,000 distinct CDR3 sequences listed, approximately 50% were seen once. Sequenced sample: blood. The receptors shown here come from an older woman in good health. Both conserved end residues are part of each CDR3. Each record gives: CDR3 DNA, CDR3 protein, D gene, V gene, J gene, clone size. The D gene is left open where the match is weak. Size is omitted from some rows. Given values are once, few, many or a class for expanded clones.

CDR3 DNA: TGCGCCAGCAGCTTAGGTCGGGAGCCCCATGAGCAGTTCTTC; CDR3 protein: CASSLGREPHEQFF; D gene: NA; V gene: TRBV5-1; J gene: TRBJ2-1; clone size: NA
CDR3 DNA: TGCAGCGTTGCGGAACTAGCGGGATCCGGGCAGTACTTC; CDR3 protein: CSVAELAGSGQYF; D gene: TRBD2; V gene: TRBV29-1; J gene: TRBJ2-7; clone size: NA
CDR3 DNA: TGTGCCAGCATCCAGGGGGGGGACAGGCCGTCGGATACGCAGTATTTT; CDR3 protein: CASIQGGDRPSDTQYF; D gene: NA; V gene: TRBV28; J gene: TRBJ2-3; clone size: NA
CDR3 DNA: TGTGCCACCAGTGACCACAGGGGCCAGCCCCAGCATTTT; CDR3 protein: CATSDHRGQPQHF; D gene: TRBD1; V gene: TRBV24-1; J gene: TRBJ1-5; clone size: few
CDR3 DNA: TGCAGCGTTACAGGCCGTACTAATGAAAAACTGTTTTTT; CDR3 protein: CSVTGRTNEKLFF; D gene: NA; V gene: TRBV29-1; J gene: TRBJ1-4; clone size: NA
CDR3 DNA: TGTGCCATCGGGACTAGCTCTGATACGCAGTATTTT; CDR3 protein: CAIGTSSDTQYF; D gene: TRBD2; V gene: TRBV27; J gene: TRBJ2-3; clone size: NA
CDR3 DNA: TGCAGCGTTCTCGCGGCCGGGGCGGGCCACGAGCAGTACTTC; CDR3 protein: CSVLAAGAGHEQYF; D gene: NA; V gene: TRBV29-1; J gene: TRBJ2-7; clone size: NA
CDR3 DNA: TGCAGTGCACAGAGGGGGGGCCAAGAGACCCAGTACTTC; CDR3 protein: CSAQRGGQETQYF; D gene: NA; V gene: TRBV20-1; J gene: TRBJ2-5; clone size: few
CDR3 DNA: TGTGCCAGCAGCCGGGGGGCTTGGGAGCAGTACTTC; CDR3 protein: CASSRGAWEQYF; D gene: NA; V gene: TRBV28; J gene: TRBJ2-7; clone size: NA
CDR3 DNA: TGTGCCAGCAGCGTAGGTTCTATGGGAGGCCAAGAGACCCAGTACTTC; CDR3 protein: CASSVGSMGGQETQYF; D gene: NA; V gene: TRBV9; J gene: TRBJ2-5; clone size: NA
CDR3 DNA: TGTGCCAGCAGTTCAACTAGCGGGACTATTAGTGGCACAGATACGCAGTATTTT; CDR3 protein: CASSSTSGTISGTDTQYF; D gene: TRBD2; V gene: TRBV27; J gene: TRBJ2-3; clone size: NA
CDR3 DNA: TGTGCCAGCAGCAACCCCCGGGGCGGGTTAGCGGGAGTTACCGGGGAGCTGTTTTTT; CDR3 protein: CASSNPRGGLAGVTGELFF; D gene: TRBD2; V gene: TRBV11-3; J gene: TRBJ2-2; clone size: NA
CDR3 DNA: TGCGCCAGCAGCCCGGGACAGGTCGGCGATACGCAGTATTTT; CDR3 protein: CASSPGQVGDTQYF; D gene: TRBD1; V gene: TRBV5-1; J gene: TRBJ2-3; clone size: few
CDR3 DNA: TGTGCCAGCTCACCGAGGCCGCGTCCCTCCTACGAGCAGTACTTC; CDR3 protein: CASSPRPRPSYEQYF; D gene: NA; V gene: TRBV18; J gene: TRBJ2-7; clone size: NA
CDR3 DNA: TGTGCCAGCAGCCAAGACACACGATCCTACGAGCAGTACTTC; CDR3 protein: CASSQDTRSYEQYF; D gene: NA; V gene: TRBV3-1; J gene: TRBJ2-7; clone size: NA
CDR3 DNA: TGTGCCACCAGCTTTGACAGGGGAAGCTACGAGCAGTACTTC; CDR3 protein: CATSFDRGSYEQYF; D gene: TRBD1; V gene: TRBV15; J gene: TRBJ2-7; clone size: NA
CDR3 DNA: TGCGCCAACAGCTTGGTTTCGCAGCCCGTTGAAAAGCTGTTTTTT; CDR3 protein: CANSLVSQPVEKLFF; D gene: NA; V gene: TRBV5-1; J gene: TRBJ1-4; clone size: NA
CDR3 DNA: TGTGCCAGCAGTCAAGCCCCCCGACAGTTTAATGAGCAGTTCTTC; CDR3 protein: CASSQAPRQFNEQFF; D gene: NA; V gene: TRBV28; J gene: TRBJ2-1; clone size: once
CDR3 DNA: TGTGCCAGCAGTGAAACCAGCGACAGCTCCTACAATGAGCAGTTCTTC; CDR3 protein: CASSETSDSSYNEQFF; D gene: NA; V gene: TRBV2; J gene: TRBJ2-1; clone size: few
CDR3 DNA: TGTGCCAGCAGCCCCGACAGCCGCAGGAGGAACACTGAAGCTTTCTTT; CDR3 protein: CASSPDSRRRNTEAFF; D gene: NA; V gene: TRBV6-6; J gene: TRBJ1-1; clone size: NA
CDR3 DNA: TGCAGTGTTGCCGGGCCCTCAGCCTCCTACGAGCAGTACTTC; CDR3 protein: CSVAGPSASYEQYF; D gene: NA; V gene: TRBV20-1; J gene: TRBJ2-7; clone size: NA
CDR3 DNA: TGTGCCACCAAGGGTAAGGGGACTGAAGCTTTCTTT; CDR3 protein: CATKGKGTEAFF; D gene: NA; V gene: TRBV12-3/TRBV12-4; J gene: TRBJ1-1; clone size: few
CDR3 DNA: TGTGCCAGCAGCCAAGAAAACAGGGGTTGGAATGAGCAGTACTTC; CDR3 protein: CASSQENRGWNEQYF; D gene: TRBD1; V gene: TRBV4-2; J gene: TRBJ2-5; clone size: NA
CDR3 DNA: TGTGCCAGCAGCTTAGAGGGTACGGGCACCTACGAGCAGTACTTC; CDR3 protein: CASSLEGTGTYEQYF; D gene: NA; V gene: TRBV7-9; J gene: TRBJ2-7; clone size: few
CDR3 DNA: TGCAGCGTTGAAGGGGACAGTCTCCCCTACAATGAGCAGTACTTC; CDR3 protein: CSVEGDSLPYNEQYF; D gene: TRBD1; V gene: TRBV29-1; J gene: TRBJ2-7; clone size: few
CDR3 DNA: TGTGCCAGCAGTTTAGAGGGCAGCCTGCAGCAGTTCTTC; CDR3 protein: CASSLEGSLQQFF; D gene: NA; V gene: TRBV27; J gene: TRBJ2-1; clone size: few
CDR3 DNA: TGCAGCACAAGACAGGGGGCGACGAACACTGAAGCTTTCTTT; CDR3 protein: CSTRQGATNTEAFF; D gene: TRBD1; V gene: TRBV29-1; J gene: TRBJ1-1; clone size: few
CDR3 DNA: TGTGCCATCAGTGAGTCGGCAGGGGGCTCCAGGGACTATGGCTACACCTTC; CDR3 protein: CAISESAGGSRDYGYTF; D gene: TRBD1; V gene: TRBV10-3; J gene: TRBJ1-2; clone size: many
CDR3 DNA: TGTGCCAGCAGTTTTACAGGGGATCCCACAGATACGCAGTATTTT; CDR3 protein: CASSFTGDPTDTQYF; D gene: TRBD1; V gene: TRBV6-5; J gene: TRBJ2-3; clone size: few
CDR3 DNA: TGTGCCAGCATCCTCACCGGACTAGCGGAACTAAGTCTGGAGCAGTACTTC; CDR3 protein: CASILTGLAELSLEQYF; D gene: TRBD2; V gene: TRBV6-9; J gene: TRBJ2-4; clone size: NA
CDR3 DNA: TGTGCCAGCAGCTTAGGTCCCCGCCAGCCCCAGCATTTT; CDR3 protein: CASSLGPRQPQHF; D gene: NA; V gene: TRBV7-2; J gene: TRBJ1-5; clone size: NA
CDR3 DNA: TGTGCCAGCAGCGCCGGAGGGACGGGACAGGGGCCTGAAGCTTTCTTT; CDR3 protein: CASSAGGTGQGPEAFF; D gene: TRBD1; V gene: TRBV9; J gene: TRBJ1-1; clone size: NA
CDR3 DNA: TGCAGCGTGGTTAGTGGGGACAGAAATTCACCCCTCCACTTT; CDR3 protein: CSVVSGDRNSPLHF; D gene: TRBD1; V gene: TRBV29-1; J gene: TRBJ1-6; clone size: few
CDR3 DNA: TGTGCCAGCAGCCACGACAGGGGAGAGCAGTACTTC; CDR3 protein: CASSHDRGEQYF; D gene: TRBD1; V gene: TRBV13; J gene: TRBJ2-4; clone size: few
CDR3 DNA: TGCGCCAGCAGCCAAGTTAACACCAACCCCTACAATGAGCAGTTCTTC; CDR3 protein: CASSQVNTNPYNEQFF; D gene: NA; V gene: TRBV4-3; J gene: TRBJ2-1; clone size: NA
CDR3 DNA: TGCAGTGCTCCCGTGGCGACAGACTATAATGAAAAACTGTTTTTT; CDR3 protein: CSAPVATDYNEKLFF; D gene: NA; V gene: TRBV20-1; J gene: TRBJ1-4; clone size: few
CDR3 DNA: TGTGCCAGCAGCTTGCGGGGGGGAGAAGAGACCCAGTACTTC; CDR3 protein: CASSLRGGEETQYF; D gene: TRBD2; V gene: TRBV7-6; J gene: TRBJ2-5; clone size: many
CDR3 DNA: TGTGCCAGCAGTTTATTATGGTGGGGCTACACCTTC; CDR3 protein: CASSLLWWGYTF; D gene: NA; V gene: TRBV27; J gene: TRBJ1-2; clone size: NA
CDR3 DNA: TGTGCCAGCGGTAGGACGGGTGAAGCTTTCTTT; CDR3 protein: CASGRTGEAFF; D gene: NA; V gene: TRBV6-6; J gene: TRBJ1-1; clone size: many
CDR3 DNA: TGTGCCAGCACTTTTGGAGGGACAGGGGAACGTTATGGCTACACCTTC; CDR3 protein: CASTFGGTGERYGYTF; D gene: TRBD1; V gene: TRBV5-6; J gene: TRBJ1-2; clone size: NA
CDR3 DNA: TGTGCCAGCTGGGGGACAGGGGACACCTACGAGCAGTACTTC; CDR3 protein: CASWGTGDTYEQYF; D gene: TRBD1; V gene: TRBV6-1; J gene: TRBJ2-7; clone size: few
CDR3 DNA: TGCAGTGCTAGACCTCGGGACTCCCAAGAGACCCAGTACTTC; CDR3 protein: CSARPRDSQETQYF; D gene: NA; V gene: TRBV20-1; J gene: TRBJ2-5; clone size: NA
CDR3 DNA: TGTGCCACCCGGGAAGGGTCCTACGAGCAGTACTTC; CDR3 protein: CATREGSYEQYF; D gene: NA; V gene: TRBV15; J gene: TRBJ2-7; clone size: few
CDR3 DNA: TGTGCCAGCAGCCGCCGACAGGGGCCGAACACTGTAGCTTTCTTT; CDR3 protein: CASSRRQGPNTVAFF; D gene: TRBD1; V gene: TRBV12-3/TRBV12-4; J gene: TRBJ1-1; clone size: NA
CDR3 DNA: TGTGCCATCGGCAGGGACGACACTGAAGCTTTCTTT; CDR3 protein: CAIGRDDTEAFF; D gene: NA; V gene: TRBV10-3; J gene: TRBJ1-1; clone size: few
CDR3 DNA: TGCAGTGCTAGAGGGACTAGCGGGAGGACCAATGAGCAGTTCTTC; CDR3 protein: CSARGTSGRTNEQFF; D gene: TRBD2; V gene: TRBV20-1; J gene: TRBJ2-1; clone size: many
CDR3 DNA: TGTGCCAGCAGGGTTTCAGGCACCGGGGAGCTGTTTTTT; CDR3 protein: CASRVSGTGELFF; D gene: NA; V gene: TRBV9; J gene: TRBJ2-2; clone size: once
CDR3 DNA: TGCAGCGGGGGGCTACCGCAAGAGACCCAGTACTTC; CDR3 protein: CSGGLPQETQYF; D gene: NA; V gene: TRBV29-1; J gene: TRBJ2-5; clone size: few
CDR3 DNA: TGTGCCAGCGTGCTGAACACCGGGGAGCTGTTTTTT; CDR3 protein: CASVLNTGELFF; D gene: NA; V gene: TRBV25-1; J gene: TRBJ2-2; clone size: NA
CDR3 DNA: TGCAGTGTGGATGAGGGGAACACCGGGGAGCTGTTTTTT; CDR3 protein: CSVDEGNTGELFF; D gene: NA; V gene: TRBV20-1; J gene: TRBJ2-2; clone size: NA
CDR3 DNA: TGTGCCAGCAGCCGTACCGGGACAGGGGGCACTGAGCAGTTCTTC; CDR3 protein: CASSRTGTGGTEQFF; D gene: TRBD1; V gene: TRBV27; J gene: TRBJ2-1; clone size: NA
CDR3 DNA: TGCAGTGCTAGAGATTGGGTAGCGGGAGAGGGTGAGCAGTTCTTC; CDR3 protein: CSARDWVAGEGEQFF; D gene: TRBD2; V gene: TRBV20-1; J gene: TRBJ2-1; clone size: NA
CDR3 DNA: TGCAGTGCCAGATCAGGGGGCCAGGCTTCCCACGAGCAGTACTTC; CDR3 protein: CSARSGGQASHEQYF; D gene: TRBD1; V gene: TRBV20-1; J gene: TRBJ2-7; clone size: NA
CDR3 DNA: TGCAGTGCTAGAGCCGGAGGGGGGATGAGCTATGGCTACACCTTC; CDR3 protein: CSARAGGGMSYGYTF; D gene: NA; V gene: TRBV20-1; J gene: TRBJ1-2; clone size: few
CDR3 DNA: TGTGCCAGCAGCTTGCTGGGGAATAACTACGAGCAGTACTTC; CDR3 protein: CASSLLGNNYEQYF; D gene: NA; V gene: TRBV7-2; J gene: TRBJ2-7; clone size: many
CDR3 DNA: TGTGCCAGCAGTTTAAGGTCCAGAGGGGGGGTTCTGGAAGCTTTCTTT; CDR3 protein: CASSLRSRGGVLEAFF; D gene: NA; V gene: TRBV27; J gene: TRBJ1-1; clone size: NA
CDR3 DNA: TGCGCCAGCAGCCAAGATGAGGACCAGGGAAGCGGCTACACCTTC; CDR3 protein: CASSQDEDQGSGYTF; D gene: NA; V gene: TRBV4-3; J gene: TRBJ1-2; clone size: NA
CDR3 DNA: TGTGCCATCAGTGAAGGGGCGGGAGGCTACGAGCAGTACTTC; CDR3 protein: CAISEGAGGYEQYF; D gene: TRBD2; V gene: TRBV10-3; J gene: TRBJ2-7; clone size: NA
CDR3 DNA: TGTGCCAGCAGTTCCTCGTCACAGGGGCTCTACGAGCAGTACTTC; CDR3 protein: CASSSSSQGLYEQYF; D gene: TRBD1; V gene: TRBV28; J gene: TRBJ2-7; clone size: NA